A selection of T cell receptor beta chains follows, all from one sample in a study of glioma-infiltrating T cells after dendritic cell vaccination. Clones were read by immunoSEQ multiplex PCR, and TCRdb kept only the in-frame ones, dropping some. Of approximately 10,000 clones in the sample, more than 65% were seen once. Here the sequenced sample was blood, taken after dendritic cell vaccination. Receptors were obtained from a human donor with glioblastoma. Both conserved end residues are trimmed from each CDR3.

ASRPTQGIIGELF,TRBJ2-2,TRBV28
ASSSDEGQTNTGELF,TRBJ2-2,TRBV7-9
ASSEARGPEEKLF,TRBJ1-4,TRBV2
ASSPTGGPSYEQY,TRBJ2-7,TRBV6-1
ASSLGGSGTGELF,TRBJ2-2,TRBV28
ASSLSTGSEKLF,TRBJ1-4,TRBV7-8
ASGPTGIPHPEAF,TRBJ1-1,TRBV12-5
ASSLQGPNEKLF,TRBJ1-4,TRBV25-1
ASSLDRIGGQETQY,TRBJ2-5,TRBV5-1
ASSQGEAGYNEQF,TRBJ2-1,TRBV4-3
ASSYTMTGVTDTQY,TRBJ2-3,TRBV5-1
ASSPPGTFLGGQY,TRBJ2-7,TRBV14
ASNDQTGAVDGYT,TRBJ1-2,TRBV7-2
ASSQDIAGGPFTGELF,TRBJ2-2,TRBV4-3